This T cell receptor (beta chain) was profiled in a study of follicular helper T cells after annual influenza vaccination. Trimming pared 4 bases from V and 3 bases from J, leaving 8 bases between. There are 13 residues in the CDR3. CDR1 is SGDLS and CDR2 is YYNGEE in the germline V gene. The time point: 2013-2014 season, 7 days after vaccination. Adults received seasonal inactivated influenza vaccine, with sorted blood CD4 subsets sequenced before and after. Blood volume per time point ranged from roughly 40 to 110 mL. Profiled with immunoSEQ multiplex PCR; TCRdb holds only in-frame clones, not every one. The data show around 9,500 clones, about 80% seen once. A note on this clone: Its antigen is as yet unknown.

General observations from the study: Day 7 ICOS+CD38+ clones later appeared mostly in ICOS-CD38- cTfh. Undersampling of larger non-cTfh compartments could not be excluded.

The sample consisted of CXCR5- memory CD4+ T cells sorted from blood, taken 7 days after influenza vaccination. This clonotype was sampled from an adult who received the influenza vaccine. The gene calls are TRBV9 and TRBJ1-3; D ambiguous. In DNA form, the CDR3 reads TGTGCCAGCAGCCCTAGCAGTGGAAACACCATATATTTT. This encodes CASSPSSGNTIYF.